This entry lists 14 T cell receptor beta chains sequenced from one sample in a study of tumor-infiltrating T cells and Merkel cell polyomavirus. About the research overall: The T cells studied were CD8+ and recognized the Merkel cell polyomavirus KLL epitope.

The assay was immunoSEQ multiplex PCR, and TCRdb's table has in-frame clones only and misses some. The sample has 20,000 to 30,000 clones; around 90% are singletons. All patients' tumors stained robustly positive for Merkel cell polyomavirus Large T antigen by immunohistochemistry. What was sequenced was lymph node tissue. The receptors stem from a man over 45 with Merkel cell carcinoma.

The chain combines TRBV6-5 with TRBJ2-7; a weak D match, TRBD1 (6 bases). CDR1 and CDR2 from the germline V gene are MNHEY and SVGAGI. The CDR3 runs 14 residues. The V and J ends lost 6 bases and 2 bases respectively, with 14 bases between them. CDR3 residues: CASSPQGMAYEQYF. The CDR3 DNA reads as TGTGCCAGCAGCCCCCAGGGGATGGCCTACGAGCAGTACTTC.

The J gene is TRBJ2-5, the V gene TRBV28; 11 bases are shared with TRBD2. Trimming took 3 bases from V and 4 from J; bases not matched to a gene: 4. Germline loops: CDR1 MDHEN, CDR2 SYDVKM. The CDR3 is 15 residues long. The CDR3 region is CASSLASGGRETQYF. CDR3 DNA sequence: TGTGCCAGCAGTTTGGCTAGCGGGGGGCGAGAGACCCAGTACTTC.

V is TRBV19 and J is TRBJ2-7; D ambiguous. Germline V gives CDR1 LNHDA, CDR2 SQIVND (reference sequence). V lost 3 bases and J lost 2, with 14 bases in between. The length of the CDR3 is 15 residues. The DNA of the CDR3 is TGTGCCAGTAGTATTAATGCTAAGGCGGCCTACGAGCAGTACTTC. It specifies CASSINAKAAYEQYF.

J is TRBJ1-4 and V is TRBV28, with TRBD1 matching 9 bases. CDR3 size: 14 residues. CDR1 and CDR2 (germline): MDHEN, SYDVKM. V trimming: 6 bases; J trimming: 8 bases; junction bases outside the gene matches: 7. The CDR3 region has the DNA TGTGCCAGCAGAATAACAGGGGGCGTAGAAAAACTGTTTTTT. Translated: CASRITGGVEKLFF.

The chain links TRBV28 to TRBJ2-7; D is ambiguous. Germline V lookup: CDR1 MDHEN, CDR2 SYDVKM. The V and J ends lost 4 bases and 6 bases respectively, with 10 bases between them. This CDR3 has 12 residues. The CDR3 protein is CASSWAVGEQYF. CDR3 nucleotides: TGTGCCAGCAGTTGGGCCGTTGGCGAGCAGTACTTC.

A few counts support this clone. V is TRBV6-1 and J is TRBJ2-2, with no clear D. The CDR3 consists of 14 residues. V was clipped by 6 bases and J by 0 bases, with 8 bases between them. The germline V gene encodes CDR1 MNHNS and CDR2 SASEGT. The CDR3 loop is CASRGSPNTGELFF. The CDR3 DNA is TGTGCCAGCAGGGGCTCTCCGAACACCGGGGAGCTGTTTTTT.

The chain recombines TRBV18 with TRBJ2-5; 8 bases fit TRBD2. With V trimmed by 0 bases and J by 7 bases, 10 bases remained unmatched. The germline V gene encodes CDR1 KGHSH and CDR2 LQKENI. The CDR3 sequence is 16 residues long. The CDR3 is CASSPPNGRAGRTQYF. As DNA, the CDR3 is TGTGCCAGCTCACCACCGAACGGGAGGGCCGGTCGGACCCAGTACTTC. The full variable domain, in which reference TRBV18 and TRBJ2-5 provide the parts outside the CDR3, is NAGVMQNPRHLVRRRGQEARLRCSPMKGHSHVYWYRQLPEEGLKFMVYLQKENIIDESGMPKERFSAEFPKEGPSILRIQQVVRGDSAAYFCASSPPNGRAGRTQYFGPGTRLLVL.

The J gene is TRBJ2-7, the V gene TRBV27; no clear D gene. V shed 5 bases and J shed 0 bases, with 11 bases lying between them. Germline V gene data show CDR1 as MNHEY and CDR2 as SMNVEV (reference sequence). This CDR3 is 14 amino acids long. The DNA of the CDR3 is TGTGCCAGCAGTCAGTGGCTGAACTCCTACGAGCAGTACTTC. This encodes CASSQWLNSYEQYF.

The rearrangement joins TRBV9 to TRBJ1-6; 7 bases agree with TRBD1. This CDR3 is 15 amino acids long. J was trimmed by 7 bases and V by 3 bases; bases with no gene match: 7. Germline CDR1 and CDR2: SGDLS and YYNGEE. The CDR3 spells CASSAPGQRNSPLHF. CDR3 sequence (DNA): TGTGCCAGCAGCGCTCCGGGACAGAGAAATTCACCCCTCCACTTT.

CDR3 protein: CASRRSARAGEIDTQYF. In DNA form, the CDR3 reads TGTGCCAGCAGGCGATCTGCCAGGGCAGGGGAGATAGATACGCAGTATTTT. The rearrangement links TRBV27 to TRBJ2-3; maybe TRBD1 (6 bases). Trimming shortened V by 6 bases and J by 5 bases, and 24 bases separated the two germline ends. Germline CDR1 MNHEY, CDR2 SMNVEV (reference sequence). The CDR3 has 17 amino acids.

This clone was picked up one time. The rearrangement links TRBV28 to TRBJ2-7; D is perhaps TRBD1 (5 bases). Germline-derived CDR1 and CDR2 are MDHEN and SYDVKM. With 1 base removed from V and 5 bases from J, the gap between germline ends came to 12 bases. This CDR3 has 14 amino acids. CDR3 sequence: CASSLSGALNEQYF. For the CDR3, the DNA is TGTGCCAGCAGTTTATCTGGGGCTCTTAACGAGCAGTACTTC.

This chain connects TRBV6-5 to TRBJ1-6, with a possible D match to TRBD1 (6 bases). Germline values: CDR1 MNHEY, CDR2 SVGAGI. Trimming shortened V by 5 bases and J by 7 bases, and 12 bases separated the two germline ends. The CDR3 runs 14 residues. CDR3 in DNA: TGTGCCAGCAGTCAGGGGTCTCCCAATTCACCCCTCCACTTT. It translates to CASSQGSPNSPLHF.

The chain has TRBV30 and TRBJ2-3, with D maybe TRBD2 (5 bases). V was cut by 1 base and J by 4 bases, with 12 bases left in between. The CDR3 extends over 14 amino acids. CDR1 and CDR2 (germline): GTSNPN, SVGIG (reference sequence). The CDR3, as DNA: TGTGCCTGGAGTGAAGGAAACGGGGCAGATACGCAGTATTTT. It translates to CAWSEGNGADTQYF.

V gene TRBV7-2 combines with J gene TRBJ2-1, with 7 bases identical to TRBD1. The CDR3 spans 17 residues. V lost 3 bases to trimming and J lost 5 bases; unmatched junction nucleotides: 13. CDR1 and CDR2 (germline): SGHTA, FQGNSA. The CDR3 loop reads CASSFKQGTSFHNEQFF. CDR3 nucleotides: TGTGCCAGCAGCTTCAAACAGGGGACGAGTTTCCACAATGAGCAGTTCTTC.